The sample holds many counts of the clone carrying this T cell receptor beta chain. V was clipped by 7 bases and J by 1 base, with 10 bases between them. Germline V gives CDR1 MNHEY, CDR2 SVGAGI. This CDR3 comprises 13 residues. The sample originates from a study of Graves' ophthalmopathy and Graves' hyperthyroidism. Beta-chain TCR CDR3 regions were amplified from RNA transcripts. Scientists carried out first-round RT-PCR using HTBI primers and then a second-round multiplex PCR. TCRdb reprocessed the multiplex PCR reads with MiXCR, giving one entry per CDR3 protein. In the table there are roughly 380,000 distinct CDR3 sequences, about 16% of which are singletons.

The sequence was collected from a woman in her late teens or twenties with stable Graves' hyperthyroidism. The chain links TRBV6-5 to TRBJ1-1; a possible D gene is TRBD1 (6 bases). Sequenced: peripheral blood. The CDR3 DNA sequence: TGTGCCAGCAAAAGGGGGGAGAACACTGAAGCTTTCTTT. Translation gives CASKRGENTEAFF.